These 5 T cell receptor beta chains were all obtained from the same sample, sequenced in a study of blood T cell repertoires in COVID-19. TCRdb's table, derived via immunoSEQ multiplex PCR, lists solely in-frame clones and lacks some. The data show about 390,000 clones, with approximately 87% seen just once and around 10% held by the top ten. The sequenced material came from PBMCs or T cells enriched from blood (not recorded which). The receptor source for this set is a woman aged 45-65 years who had recovered from COVID-19.

The rearrangement uses TRBV3-1 (or the pseudogene TRBV3-2) and TRBJ1-4; 9 positions match TRBD1. CDR3 length: 16 residues. Germline V gene data show CDR1 as LGHDT and CDR2 as YNNKEL (reference sequence). The V segment lost 2 bases and the J segment 8 bases; nucleotides outside the gene matches: 9. The DNA for the CDR3 is TGTGCCAGCAGCCAACCTCCGACAGGGGGGAGGGAAAAACTGTTTTTT. Translation: CASSQPPTGGREKLFF.

The chain uses TRBV4-1 and TRBJ1-3; a weak D match, TRBD1 (5 bases). CDR1 is MGHRA, CDR2 YSYEKL, per germline. The CDR3 extends over 17 amino acids. V lost 0 bases, J lost 2 bases, and 14 bases lay in between. The CDR3 sequence is CASSQERGGSTGNTIYF. Written as DNA, the CDR3 is TGCGCCAGCAGCCAAGAGCGGGGGGGTTCCACTGGAAACACCATATATTTT.

V gene TRBV7-9 combines with J gene TRBJ2-1; 8 positions agree with TRBD1. The CDR3 has 15 amino acids. V shed 5 bases and J 2 bases; nucleotides not matched to a gene: 5. Germline V gene lookup returns CDR1 SEHNR and CDR2 FQNEAQ (reference sequence). The CDR3 spells CASSTDRVAYNEQFF. The DNA for the CDR3 is TGTGCCAGCAGCACGGACAGGGTTGCCTACAATGAGCAGTTCTTC.

This chain connects TRBV6-5 to TRBJ1-2; maybe TRBD1 (6 bases). The CDR3 runs 11 residues. Germline values: CDR1 MNHEY, CDR2 SVGAGI. Between the trimmed V and J ends, which lost 8 bases and 8 bases, there was a span of 12 bases. CDR3 loop: CASQGLMGYTF. The CDR3 DNA sequence: TGTGCCAGCCAGGGGTTAATGGGCTACACCTTC.

The rearrangement joins TRBV21-1 to TRBJ2-3; TRBD2 is the table's D call, not checked against the DNA. TRBV21-1 is classified as a pseudogene. This CDR3 contains 16 residues. The CDR3 nucleotides read TGTGCCAGCAGCAAAACTAGCGGGGCACAAACAGATACGCAGTATTTT. This encodes CASSKTSGAQTDTQYF.